This T cell receptor (beta chain) was sequenced during a study of shared clonotypes between healthy human individuals. Donation came from healthy HIV-negative adults that had no recent acute infections or vaccinations. Approximately 82 million PBMCs were counted before genomic DNA extraction. This CDR3 contains 14 residues. Germline V gene data show CDR1 as SQVTM and CDR2 as ANQGSEA. Trimming removed 4 bases from V and 7 bases from J, with 19 bases in between. Study conclusions and caveats: A small donor pool kept down the genetic and exposure-history diversity that was represented.

Evenly divided among several immunoSEQ plates was the genomic DNA of each subset. Some clones are missing from TCRdb's copy, which holds only in-frame ones; the method was immunoSEQ multiplex PCR. The data contain some 450,000 clones, more than 70% of them seen just once; the ten biggest clones take up around 12%. This clone has just a few counts. Its specificity is unknown. The chain employs TRBV29-1 and TRBJ1-2; no firm D call. The sequenced material came from PBMCs. The clonotype comes from a middle-aged woman in good health. Some clones in this sample may be carry-over from other donors' samples. The CDR3 spells CSVGPTGSSGGYTF. DNA for the CDR3: TGCAGCGTTGGCCCCACCGGGTCGTCTGGTGGCTACACCTTC.